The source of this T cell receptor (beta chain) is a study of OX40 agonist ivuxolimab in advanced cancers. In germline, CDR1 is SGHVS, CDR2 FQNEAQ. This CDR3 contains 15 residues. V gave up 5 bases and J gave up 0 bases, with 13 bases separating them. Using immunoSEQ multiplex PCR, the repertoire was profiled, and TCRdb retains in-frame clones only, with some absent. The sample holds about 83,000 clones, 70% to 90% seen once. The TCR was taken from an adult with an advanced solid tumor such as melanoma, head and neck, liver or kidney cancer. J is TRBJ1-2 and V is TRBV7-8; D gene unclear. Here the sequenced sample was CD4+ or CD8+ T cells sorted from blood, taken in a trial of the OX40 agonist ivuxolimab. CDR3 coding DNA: TGTGCCAGCAGCCTTTTAGGGAGGCCTAACTATGGCTACACCTTC. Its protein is CASSLLGRPNYGYTF. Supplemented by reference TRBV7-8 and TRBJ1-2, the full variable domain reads GAGVSQSPRYKVAKRGQDVALRCDPISGHVSLFWYQQALGQGPEFLTYFQNEAQLDKSGLPSDRFFAERPEGSVSTLKIQRTQQEDSAVYLCASSLLGRPNYGYTFGSGTRLTVV.